This T cell receptor beta chain was sequenced in a study of T-cell memory formation after mild COVID-19. TCRdb reprocessed the 5' RACE reads via MiXCR and lists one record per CDR3 protein. The sample lists some 330,000 distinct CDR3 sequences, about 21% occurring once. The origin of this receptor is an adult woman who had mild COVID-19 (a few samples of this study predate the infection). Cell type and time point are not known. The sequenced sample was PBMCs or a T cell subset sorted from them (not recorded which).

The CDR3 nucleotides are TGTGCCAGCAGTTTGGGGGGGCGCGCCACCGGGGAGCTGTTTTTT. This translates into CASSLGGRATGELFF. The V and J genes are TRBV12-3 or TRBV12-4 and TRBJ2-2; D might be TRBD2 (7 bases). This CDR3 is built from 15 residues. Trimming removed 3 bases at V and 4 bases at J, with 12 bases between.